The entry that follows covers one T cell receptor (beta chain) sequence. Its antigen specificity is not known. No base qualities exist here, and no much larger clone lies one base off it. The same CDR3 can be traced to other DNA sequences in this sample. The data derive from a study of blood T cell repertoires in COVID-19 (dated by TCRdb to 2019 to 2021). Regarding the study in general: The collaborator samples originated in the United States, Italy and Spain and spanned the acute and convalescent phases of COVID-19. The dataset comprised deeply sampled blood TCRbeta repertoires from subjects exposed to, actively infected with, or recovered from COVID-19. A freely available public database, intended as a resource for researchers studying the immune response to SARS-CoV-2, is where the repertoires were released. The samples were drawn from the first 160 participants of the ongoing ImmuneRACE study and from over 950 subjects provided by 6 global collaborators. A de-identified subject ID, COVID-19 status, age in years and sex were almost always included in the sample metadata. The material from the prospective study consisted of cDNA or gDNA derived from T cells, B-cell-depleted T cells, or PBMCs. Where available, HLA class I and class II types were obtained from metadata supplied by the sample provider rather than from assay-based typing. What the work shows at the level of the full study, not this receptor alone: How much clinical and demographic metadata was included differed by source and by participant, and the metadata was provided uncurated.

TCRbeta CDR3 regions were amplified from genomic DNA using the immunoSEQ Assay, a bias-controlled multiplex PCR. On the authors' methods: The number of nucleated cells in each sample was estimated from the amplification of reference gene primers within the assay. Sequence reads were collapsed and filtered to measure the absolute abundance of every unique TCRbeta CDR3 rearrangement. For each sample, productive Simpson clonality was calculated by taking the square root of Simpson's diversity index across productive rearrangements. TCRdb took over this immuneACCESS table, retaining in-frame rearrangements with V and J assigned. Such tables are incomplete; in checked studies, under half of the missing clones stem from an unresolved V gene, and the remainder is unexplained. V and J calls and clone size come straight from that table; D and trimming were deduced from the DNA. This sample has about 460,000 clones in its table, and 75% to 90% of those were observed once. The biggest ten clones account for just over 8% of the sample.

Via the germline V gene, CDR1 is SGHRS and CDR2 YFSETQ. Including cysteine and phenylalanine, the CDR3 has 14 amino acids. The sequence is cut down to CDR3 DNA, 42 bases in frame from base 1. Compared with germline, V lacks 2 bases and J lacks 2 bases; bases without a gene match: 2. Participants in the prospective study were enrolled through a virtual design, were aged roughly 18 to 95 years, and lived in fewer than 30 United States geographic areas. To assign participants to cohorts, the prospective study relied on clinical history that participants themselves reported in a screening survey and a study questionnaire. Recovered participants in ImmuneRACE Cohort 3 were defined as having two consecutive negative NP/OP PCR tests, clearance from a healthcare professional, or resolution of symptoms. Each participant in the prospective study had whole blood, serum and a nasopharyngeal or oropharyngeal swab collected by mobile phlebotomists. Participants in the prospective study had the option to provide additional blood draws and questionnaires over a roughly 2-month period. Before DNA extraction, prospective study blood samples were shipped either frozen or at room temperature.

This receptor chain uses TRBV5-1 and TRBJ2-5; the central 8 bases match TRBD2. The clonotype was recovered from a woman in her sixties or seventies who had recovered from COVID-19. The sequenced sample consisted of PBMCs or T cells enriched from blood (not recorded which). The DNA reads as follows: TGCGCCAGCAGCTTAGGCGGGGGGCAAGAGACCCAGTACTTC. It encodes CASSLGGGQETQYF.